The 32 T cell receptor beta chains listed next were all sequenced from one sample in a study of cytomegalovirus exposure and HLA in healthy donors. The PCR made use of 60 Vbeta and 13 Jbeta primers. The data were produced by immunoSEQ multiplex PCR, yet TCRdb's version contains in-frame clones alone and is incomplete. This sample has tens of thousands of clones, with 85% to 90% found just once. The sample was PBMCs. These receptors came from a woman in her twenties or thirties in good health and CMV-seropositive.

This clone was seen a few times. The CDR3 here is CASSSGGDTQYF. DNA of the CDR3: TGTGCCAGCAGCTCGGGGGGGGATACGCAGTATTTT. The chain recombines TRBV5-4 with TRBJ2-3; TRBD2 aligns across 8 bases. This CDR3 region has 12 residues. Per germline, CDR1 SGHNT and CDR2 YYREEE (reference sequence). V lost 3 bases to trimming and J lost 6 bases; unmatched junction nucleotides: 0.

This chain joins TRBV9 and TRBJ1-1; tentatively, D is TRBD1 (6 bases). Trimming cost V 4 bases and J 0 bases, with 19 bases left between them. This CDR3 is 17 amino acids long. CDR1 is SGDLS, CDR2 YYNGEE, per germline. CDR3 protein: CASSPRLPDSMNTEAFF. For the CDR3, the DNA is TGTGCCAGCAGCCCACGATTACCGGACAGTATGAACACTGAAGCTTTCTTT.

V gene TRBV5-1 combines with J gene TRBJ1-1, with D uncertain. Germline-derived CDR1 and CDR2 are SGHRS and YFSETQ. This CDR3 is built from 15 residues. V was cut by 2 bases and J by 4 bases, with 15 bases left in between. The CDR3 reads CASSFGLNRGTEAFF. DNA for the CDR3: TGCGCCAGCAGCTTCGGACTCAATCGGGGCACTGAAGCTTTCTTT.

The V gene is TRBV7-9, the J gene TRBJ2-3; the match to TRBD2 covers 12 bases. In germline, CDR1 is SEHNR, CDR2 FQNEAQ (reference sequence). V lost 2 bases and J lost 4; bases outside the gene matches: 7. The CDR3 is 17 residues long. CDR3 coding DNA: TGTGCCAGCAGCTTACTAGCGGGAGGGCCTCAGGCAGATACGCAGTATTTT. Protein: CASSLLAGGPQADTQYF.

This chain connects TRBV5-6 to TRBJ2-7; maybe TRBD2 (6 bases). There are 15 residues in the CDR3. Per the germline V gene, CDR1 is SGHDT and CDR2 is YYEEEE. Trimming took off 7 bases at V and 0 bases at J, with 17 bases between the two ends. CDR3 loop: CASRGGYPSSYEQYF. Here the CDR3 DNA reads TGTGCCAGCCGTGGGGGGTACCCAAGCTCCTACGAGCAGTACTTC.

As regards this clone: The sample has other DNA sequences that encode this CDR3 too. This chain links TRBV4-1 with TRBJ2-2; 7 bases are a match to TRBD1. Germline V gene sequence: CDR1 MGHRA, CDR2 YSYEKL. The CDR3 is 15 residues long. V was clipped by 3 bases and J by 5 bases; unmatched bases: 6. The CDR3 sequence: CASSQRQGMTGELFF. The CDR3 nucleotides are TGCGCCAGCAGCCAGCGACAGGGTATGACCGGGGAGCTGTTTTTT.

The chain combines TRBV15 with TRBJ1-2; no reliable D call. The CDR3 covers 13 residues. V lost 1 base to trimming and J lost 2 bases, with 5 bases between them. Per germline, CDR1 LNHNV and CDR2 YYDKDF (reference sequence). CDR3 amino acids: CATSRGQNYGYTF. DNA for the CDR3: TGTGCCACCAGCAGAGGCCAGAACTATGGCTACACCTTC.

The V and J genes are TRBV7-9 and TRBJ2-5; TRBD2 matches at 8 bases. V lost 3 bases, J lost 5 bases, and 14 bases stayed unmatched. The CDR3 runs 17 residues. The germline V gene encodes CDR1 SEHNR and CDR2 FQNEAQ (reference sequence). The CDR3 is CASSLAVAGSSRETQYF. The CDR3 bases are TGTGCCAGCAGCTTGGCAGTAGCGGGATCAAGTCGGGAGACCCAGTACTTC.

The chain uses TRBV2 and TRBJ2-1; 16 bases match TRBD2. The CDR3 has 18 amino acids. Trimming took 6 bases from V and 5 from J; bases not matched to a gene: 10. Germline CDR1 reads SNHLY; CDR2 reads FYNNEI. The CDR3 loop is CASSDPGLAGGLDNEQFF. The CDR3 DNA is TGTGCCAGCAGCGACCCGGGACTAGCGGGAGGGCTCGACAATGAGCAGTTCTTC.

The CDR3 is CASSLFGTGGFEQYF. Here the CDR3 DNA reads TGTGCCAGCAGCTTATTTGGGACAGGGGGGTTCGAGCAGTACTTC. This chain uses TRBV7-2 with TRBJ2-7, with 11 positions matching TRBD1. Germline V gene data show CDR1 as SGHTA and CDR2 as FQGNSA. J gave up 6 bases and V 2 bases, and 6 bases lay outside the gene matches. The CDR3 runs to 15 residues.

The chain uses TRBV7-8 and TRBJ1-5; a possible D gene is TRBD1 (6 bases). Germline loops: CDR1 SGHVS, CDR2 FQNEAQ. There are 13 residues in the CDR3. Trimming stripped 2 bases from V and 9 bases from J, with 11 bases between. For the CDR3, the DNA is TGTGCCAGCAGCTTATCCCTCAGGGGGCCCCAGCATTTT. This translates into CASSLSLRGPQHF.

The chain uses TRBV2 and TRBJ2-1; D ambiguous. Trimming left V 4 bases short and J 7 bases short, with 8 bases between. Per the germline V gene, CDR1 is SNHLY and CDR2 is FYNNEI. The CDR3 contains 12 residues. The CDR3 loop reads CASSVERNEQFF. The CDR3 DNA is TGTGCCAGCAGTGTAGAACGGAATGAGCAGTTCTTC.

The genes are TRBV25-1 and TRBJ2-1, with 9 positions matching TRBD2. Germline CDR1 reads MGHDK; CDR2 reads SYGVNS. The CDR3 is made up of 18 amino acids. V gave up 1 base and J gave up 6 bases; unmatched junction bases: 13. CDR3 sequence reads: CASSESIAGDLLRNEQFF. As DNA, the CDR3 is TGTGCCAGCAGTGAATCTATAGCGGGAGACCTCCTACGCAATGAGCAGTTCTTC. The full variable domain, rest sourced from reference TRBV25-1 and TRBJ2-1, is EADIYQTPRYLVIGTGKKITLECSQTMGHDKMYWYQQDPGMELHLIHYSYGVNSTEKGDLSSESTVSRIRTEHFPLTLESARPSHTSQYLCASSESIAGDLLRNEQFFGPGTRLTVL.

The rearrangement joins TRBV5-5 to TRBJ2-7, with 8 bases matching TRBD1. The CDR3 covers 15 residues. Germline trimming cut 5 bases from V and 1 base from J; bases unmatched to any gene: 8. Germline V gene sequence: CDR1 SGHKS, CDR2 YYEKEE (reference sequence). CDR3 region: CASSLTGTGSYEQYF. The CDR3 nucleotides read TGTGCCAGCAGTCTTACCGGGACAGGATCCTACGAGCAGTACTTC.

CDR3 DNA: TGTGCCAGCAGCTTAGATCGGGCCGACAGGCCTCCCTCCTACGAGCAGTACTTC. The encoded protein is CASSLDRADRPPSYEQYF. V is TRBV11-2 and J is TRBJ2-7, with D possibly TRBD1 on 6 matching bases. V was trimmed by 0 bases and J by 0 bases, leaving 18 bases between them. This CDR3 has 18 residues. CDR1 is SGHAT and CDR2 is FQNNGV in the germline V gene.

The rearrangement joins TRBV7-9 to TRBJ2-5, with TRBD2 matching 8 bases. V trimming: 6 bases; J trimming: 4 bases; junction bases outside the gene matches: 7. CDR1 and CDR2 (germline): SEHNR, FQNEAQ (reference sequence). The CDR3 runs to 14 residues. The CDR3 DNA reads TGTGCCAGCAGAAACCGGGAGGGCGGAGAGACCCAGTACTTC. Translated, it gives CASRNREGGETQYF. Complete variable domain (other parts from reference TRBV7-9 and TRBJ2-5): DTGVSQNPRHKITKRGQNVTFRCDPISEHNRLYWYRQTLGQGPEFLTYFQNEAQLEKSRLLSDRFSAERPKGSFSTLEIQRTEQGDSAMYLCASRNREGGETQYFGPGTRLLVL.

The CDR3 DNA reads as TGTGCCAGCAGACGGACAGGGGACGGAGAGACCCAGTACTTC. Translated: CASRRTGDGETQYF. V is TRBV5-5 and J is TRBJ2-5; 9 nucleotides match TRBD1. Unmatched junction bases numbered 6, after V lost 5 bases and J lost 4 bases. The germline CDR1 and CDR2 sequences are SGHKS and YYEKEE (reference sequence). The CDR3 is 14 amino acids.

This chain links TRBV30 with TRBJ2-6; no reliable D call. The CDR3 has 14 amino acids. V lost 2 bases and J lost 2, with 7 bases in between. CDR1 GTSNPN and CDR2 SVGIG come from the germline V gene (reference sequence). The CDR3 protein is CAWSYQAGANVLTF. The CDR3 nucleotides read TGTGCCTGGAGTTATCAGGCTGGGGCCAACGTCCTGACTTTC.

The J gene is TRBJ2-3, the V gene TRBV11-3, with D uncertain. CDR3 length: 13 amino acids. CDR1 and CDR2 from the germline V gene are SGHNT and YENEEA. The germline V and J ends were trimmed by 1 base and 6 bases, with 8 bases remaining between them. CDR3 coding DNA: TGTGCCAGCAGCTTAGGAGGTCTGGATACGCAGTATTTT. It translates to CASSLGGLDTQYF. The full variable domain, its missing parts supplied by reference TRBV11-3 and TRBJ2-3, is EAGVVQSPRYKIIEKKQPVAFWCNPISGHNTLYWYLQNLGQGPELLIRYENEEAVDDSQLPKDRFSAERLKGVDSTLKIQPAELGDSAVYLCASSLGGLDTQYFGPGTRLTVL.

The gene calls are TRBV28 and TRBJ2-7; tentative D call: TRBD2 (5 bases). Germline loops: CDR1 MDHEN, CDR2 SYDVKM. The ends were cut back, 5 bases at V and 4 bases at J, with 24 bases in the middle. CDR3 length: 17 residues. The CDR3 region has the DNA TGTGCCAGCAGTCTCTCGCCTTCGGAAGCGGCTGCGTACGAGCAGTACTTC. Protein sequence: CASSLSPSEAAAYEQYF.

The rearrangement links TRBV25-1 to TRBJ1-1; 8 nucleotides match TRBD1. The V gene's germline CDR1 is MGHDK and CDR2 SYGVNS. The CDR3 sequence is 14 residues long. After removal of 6 bases from V and 9 bases from J, the junction contained 12 bases not matched to a gene. In DNA form, the CDR3 reads TGTGCCAGCAGCCCAACGACAGGGGCTGGAAAAGCTTTCTTT. Translated, it gives CASSPTTGAGKAFF. The full variable domain, with the rest looked up from reference TRBV25-1 and TRBJ1-1, is EADIYQTPRYLVIGTGKKITLECSQTMGHDKMYWYQQDPGMELHLIHYSYGVNSTEKGDLSSESTVSRIRTEHFPLTLESARPSHTSQYLCASSPTTGAGKAFFGQGTRLTVV.

V gene TRBV4-1 combines with J gene TRBJ2-3; 7 bases fit TRBD1. The CDR3 consists of 13 residues. The V and J ends lost 3 bases and 6 bases, in that order; junction bases with no gene match: 3. Germline-derived CDR1 and CDR2 are MGHRA and YSYEKL. The CDR3 DNA sequence: TGCGCCAGCAGCCAGAGGGGGCCTGATACGCAGTATTTT. It yields the protein CASSQRGPDTQYF.

The chain joins TRBV11-2 to TRBJ2-1, with 8 bases lining up with TRBD2. V lost 2 bases to trimming and J lost 4 bases; unmatched junction nucleotides: 16. The CDR3 extends over 19 amino acids. The germline CDR1 and CDR2 sequences are SGHAT and FQNNGV. CDR3 loop: CASSLSQGDSGTWYNEQFF. As DNA, the CDR3 is TGTGCCAGCAGCTTATCACAGGGAGATAGCGGGACTTGGTACAATGAGCAGTTCTTC.

The chain recombines TRBV5-6 with TRBJ2-3; D might be TRBD2 (6 bases). The germline V gene encodes CDR1 SGHDT and CDR2 YYEEEE. Trimming pared 4 bases from V and 0 bases from J, leaving 15 bases between. The CDR3 extends over 16 amino acids. The CDR3 bases are TGTGCCAGCAGCCTGGGCGGTCGGGGGAGCACAGATACGCAGTATTTT. Its protein is CASSLGGRGSTDTQYF. Together with reference TRBV5-6 and TRBJ2-3, the CDR3 gives the full variable domain: DAGVTQSPTHLIKTRGQQVTLRCSPKSGHDTVSWYQQALGQGPQFIFQYYEEEERQRGNFPDRFSGHQFPNYSSELNVNALLLGDSALYLCASSLGGRGSTDTQYFGPGTRLTVL.

This clone was picked up one time. V usage is TRBV19 and J usage is TRBJ2-7; possible D gene TRBD1, 5 bases. CDR3 length: 12 amino acids. V was shortened by 3 bases and J by 6 bases, with 9 bases between the two germline ends. Germline V gene lookup returns CDR1 LNHDA and CDR2 SQIVND (reference sequence). The CDR3 reads CASSIGASEQYF. As DNA, the CDR3 is TGTGCCAGTAGTATTGGGGCATCCGAGCAGTACTTC.

Regarding this clone: One junction end does not reproduce the germline sequence, and a read error may be involved. The rearrangement uses TRBV6-5 and TRBJ2-3; 8 bases fit TRBD2. The CDR3 consists of 15 residues. Looked up from germline, CDR1 is MNHEY and CDR2 is SVGAGI. CDR3 amino acids: CASRELSGSKDTQYF. The CDR3 region has the DNA TGTGCCAGCAGGGAGCTAAGCGGGAGCAAAGATACGCAGTATTTT.

The chain recombines TRBV11-2 with TRBJ2-2, with D hard to call. V lost 1 base and J 1 base, leaving 7 bases between the germline ends. Germline CDR1 reads SGHAT; CDR2 reads FQNNGV. This CDR3 is 15 amino acids long. CDR3 protein: CASSLVDWNTGELFF. DNA of the CDR3: TGTGCCAGCAGCTTAGTAGACTGGAACACCGGGGAGCTGTTTTTT.

The count of this clone is one. The genes are TRBV6-1 and TRBJ1-6; unclear D gene. The CDR3 covers 15 residues. In germline, CDR1 is MNHNS, CDR2 SASEGT. Trimming took 3 bases from V and 4 from J, leaving 10 bases between them. The CDR3 reads CASSDRTAYNSPLHF. In nucleotides, the CDR3 is TGTGCCAGCAGTGACAGGACTGCATATAATTCACCCCTCCACTTT.

V and J are TRBV12-5 and TRBJ2-1; TRBD2 matches 7 bases. This CDR3 has 14 residues. Germline loops: CDR1 LGHNT, CDR2 FRNRAP. V dropped 6 bases and J dropped 0; count of bases not matched to a gene: 2. DNA for the CDR3: TGTGCTAGTGGAGCGGGGAGCTCCTACAATGAGCAGTTCTTC. It encodes CASGAGSSYNEQFF.

In nucleotides, the CDR3 is TGTGCCAGCAGCATCCGATTTAGCGGGAGAGGGGAGACCCAGTACTTC. Translation: CASSIRFSGRGETQYF. J is TRBJ2-5 and V is TRBV5-4; 9 bases line up with TRBD2. J gave up 5 bases and V 4 bases, and 12 bases lay outside the gene matches. CDR1 and CDR2 from the germline V gene are SGHNT and YYREEE (reference sequence). The CDR3 is made up of 16 amino acids.

This chain uses TRBV6-1 with TRBJ2-1; 11 bases map to TRBD2. Germline V gene data show CDR1 as MNHNS and CDR2 as SASEGT. With V trimmed by 4 bases and J by 3 bases, 2 bases remained unmatched. The CDR3 covers 15 residues. CDR3 DNA: TGTGCCAGCAGTGGAGGACTAGCGGGCTACAATGAGCAGTTCTTC. Its translation is CASSGGLAGYNEQFF.

J is TRBJ1-2 and V is TRBV7-9; D is unresolved. This CDR3 is built from 14 residues. V was clipped by 1 base and J by 2 bases, with 8 bases between them. CDR1 is SEHNR and CDR2 is FQNEAQ in the germline V gene (reference sequence). CDR3 in amino acids: CASSLGHLNYGYTF. The CDR3, as DNA: TGTGCCAGCAGCTTAGGACACCTCAACTATGGCTACACCTTC.